Presented here are 3 T cell receptor beta chains from one specimen sequenced in a study of beta chain features in type 1 diabetes. The study's findings and limits: TCRB CDR3 length was moderately but significantly reduced in all four CD4+ subsets of Type 1 diabetes patients.

Expressed TCRB transcripts were sequenced, since all the RNA that had been isolated was reverse transcribed. Sequenced by immunoSEQ multiplex PCR; TCRdb stores in-frame clones only, minus some. This table has about 700,000 clones, roughly 13% appearing once. Their antigen targets remain unknown. Sequencing was done on a sample of naive CD4+ T cells from blood. These receptors all stem from a man aged 18 to 29 with type 1 diabetes.

V gene TRBV10-3 combines with J gene TRBJ1-2; a weak D match, TRBD1 (6 bases). V lost 6 bases to trimming and J lost 6 bases, with 14 bases between them. CDR1 and CDR2 (germline): ENHRY, SYGVKD. The CDR3 sequence is 13 residues long. The CDR3 loop reads CAISKTGGDGYTF. In DNA, the CDR3 is TGTGCCATCAGCAAGACGGGGGGCGATGGCTACACCTTC.

The J gene is TRBJ1-5, the V gene TRBV4-1, with 8 bases matching TRBD1. The CDR3 is 15 residues long. Germline V gene sequence: CDR1 MGHRA, CDR2 YSYEKL. V shed 4 bases, J shed 2 bases, and the junction held 4 bases outside the gene matches. CDR3 in amino acids: CASSREDRGNQPQHF. DNA of the CDR3: TGCGCCAGCAGCCGCGAGGACAGGGGCAATCAGCCCCAGCATTTT.

On this clone itself: The same CDR3 is also encoded by other DNA sequences in this sample. V and J are TRBV30 and TRBJ1-5, with 9 bases lining up with TRBD1. The CDR3 consists of 15 residues. V lost 0 bases, J lost 3 bases, and 3 bases stayed unmatched. CDR1 GTSNPN and CDR2 SVGIG come from the germline V gene (reference sequence). CDR3 bases: TGTGCCTGGAGTGTACGGGACAGGGACAATCAGCCCCAGCATTTT. Protein sequence: CAWSVRDRDNQPQHF.